This entry lists 29 T cell receptor beta chains sequenced from one sample in a study of T cells expressing NK-cell markers. From its re-call of the 5' RACE reads, TCRdb lists each CDR3 protein once, without DNA. In all, the sample yields 250,000 to 300,000 distinct CDR3 sequences. The sample comprised blood T cells: a sorted CD56 or NKG2C T cell subset, CD4+ or CD8+ T cells, or bulk PBMC T cells (not recorded which). The receptors stem from a woman aged 18 to 75 in good health.

The V and J genes are TRBV5-1 and TRBJ2-5; TCRdb designates TRBD2, a call that cannot be tested without DNA. The CDR3 contains 13 residues. CDR1 and CDR2 from the germline V gene are SGHRS and YFSETQ. The CDR3 reads CASRGGDSETQYF.

V gene TRBV5-4 combines with J gene TRBJ2-1. Germline CDR1 SGHNT, CDR2 YYREEE (reference sequence). The CDR3 runs 15 residues. The CDR3 is CASSADRGSYNEQFF.

The gene calls are TRBV29-1 and TRBJ2-2; TCRdb indicates TRBD1, and absent DNA this call remains unverified. Germline CDR1 SQVTM, CDR2 ANQGSEA. This CDR3 has 14 residues. This CDR3 is CSVGGQGWTGELFF.

The chain couples TRBV10-2 to TRBJ2-3; TCRdb outputs TRBD2, but without DNA this stays unchecked. Germline CDR1 WSHSY, CDR2 SAAADI. The CDR3 has 14 residues. The CDR3 loop reads CASAEGYGTDTQYF.

This chain links TRBV12-3 or TRBV12-4 with TRBJ2-3; TCRdb reports TRBD1, a call that lacks DNA to check it against. The CDR3 consists of 14 residues. The CDR3 sequence is CASSPPGSPDTQYF.

V gene TRBV5-5 combines with J gene TRBJ2-5; TCRdb gives TRBD1 as the D gene, but with no DNA this cannot be confirmed. Looked up from germline, CDR1 is SGHKS and CDR2 is YYEKEE (reference sequence). The CDR3 runs 14 residues. CDR3 residues: CASSGGPGQETQYF. Full variable domain (remainder filled in from reference TRBV5-5 and TRBJ2-5): DAGVTQSPTHLIKTRGQQVTLRCSPISGHKSVSWYQQVLGQGPQFIFQYYEKEERGRGNFPDRFSARQFPNYSSELNVNALLLGDSALYLCASSGGPGQETQYFGPGTRLLVL.

J is TRBJ2-1 and V is TRBV7-3. The germline V gene encodes CDR1 SGHTA and CDR2 FQGTGA. The CDR3 spans 13 residues. Here the CDR3 reads CASSLRVRDEQFF.

The genes are TRBV7-2 and TRBJ2-2; TCRdb calls TRBD2, which cannot be checked without DNA. The V gene's germline CDR1 is SGHTA and CDR2 FQGNSA. The CDR3 runs 16 residues. The CDR3 loop is CASSPMGLRVLGELFF.

The chain's CDR3 is CASSYRTGPGYTF. This chain connects TRBV6-5 to TRBJ1-2; the TCRdb D gene call, TRBD1, has no DNA to confirm it. This CDR3 contains 13 residues. CDR1 and CDR2 (germline): MNHEY, SVGAGI.

The V gene is TRBV6-2 or TRBV6-3, the J gene TRBJ2-6; the D call of TRBD1 rests on TCRdb alone, since no DNA is present to check it. The CDR3 covers 15 residues. From germline, CDR1 is MNHEY and CDR2 SVGEGT. The CDR3 here is CASSTRVVGANVLTF.

This chain joins TRBV20-1 and TRBJ2-4; no DNA is available, so the TRBD2 call from TCRdb remains unchecked. There are 17 residues in the CDR3. Germline V gene data show CDR1 as DFQATT and CDR2 as SNEGSKA (reference sequence). Here the CDR3 reads CSATRLAGVQDKNIQYF.

The J gene is TRBJ1-4, the V gene TRBV6-1. The germline CDR1 and CDR2 sequences are MNHNS and SASEGT. The length of the CDR3 is 14 residues. CDR3 amino acids: CASSLREGGEKLFF.

The V call is TRBV7-6, the J call TRBJ2-1; with no DNA, the TCRdb D assignment of TRBD2 cannot be verified. This CDR3 is 16 amino acids long. Germline CDR1 is SGHVS and CDR2 is FNYEAQ. The CDR3 sequence: CASTKVASGTYNEQFF.

This chain joins TRBV12-3 or TRBV12-4 and TRBJ1-5; the D gene TCRdb calls, TRBD1, cannot be checked with no DNA. CDR3 length: 14 amino acids. The CDR3 region is CASSLNRGATTQHF.

The chain combines TRBV29-1 with TRBJ1-1; TCRdb calls TRBD1, which cannot be checked without DNA. CDR1 is SQVTM and CDR2 is ANQGSEA in the germline V gene. The CDR3 is 15 amino acids. This chain's CDR3 is CSVGNRGTKNTEAFF.

The chain combines TRBV9 with TRBJ2-1; absent DNA, TCRdb's TRBD2 call cannot be checked. The CDR3 runs 15 residues. The germline gives CDR1 SGDLS, CDR2 YYNGEE. The CDR3 here is CASSVTSAVDNEQFF.

The rearrangement uses TRBV20-1 and TRBJ1-1; TCRdb lists TRBD1, though no DNA is available to test this call. This CDR3 has 13 amino acids. CDR1 DFQATT and CDR2 SNEGSKA come from the germline V gene (reference sequence). CDR3 protein: CSARGGGNTEAFF.

The rearrangement links TRBV7-8 to TRBJ2-1; TCRdb indicates TRBD1, and absent DNA this call remains unverified. This CDR3 region has 13 residues. Germline V gene sequence: CDR1 SGHVS, CDR2 FQNEAQ. CDR3 region: CASSPHLGASTFF.

CDR3 residues: CSGGTSDYEQYF. The chain has TRBV20-1 and TRBJ2-7; absent DNA, TCRdb's TRBD2 call cannot be checked. The CDR3 sequence is 12 residues long. The germline CDR1 and CDR2 sequences are DFQATT and SNEGSKA (reference sequence).

This chain connects TRBV29-1 to TRBJ2-7. Germline V CDR1 and CDR2: SQVTM, ANQGSEA. This CDR3 has 12 amino acids. CDR3 sequence reads: CSVGPDIYEQYF.

This sequence joins TRBV9 and TRBJ2-7. Germline CDR1 reads SGDLS; CDR2 reads YYNGEE. CDR3 length: 14 residues. The CDR3 protein is CASSVKGTSYEQYF. Full variable domain (outside the CDR3, taken from reference TRBV9 and TRBJ2-7): DSGVTQTPKHLITATGQRVTLRCSPRSGDLSVYWYQQSLDQGLQFLIQYYNGEERAKGNILERFSAQQFPDLHSELNLSSLELGDSALYFCASSVKGTSYEQYFGPGTRLTVT.

The chain uses TRBV7-6 and TRBJ2-7; TCRdb designates TRBD2, a call that cannot be tested without DNA. The CDR3 loop spans 19 amino acids. In germline, CDR1 is SGHVS, CDR2 FNYEAQ. This chain's CDR3 is CASSDPSQLAGRRTYEQYF.

The chain has TRBV6-2 or TRBV6-3 and TRBJ2-7; absent DNA, TCRdb's TRBD2 call cannot be checked. CDR1 and CDR2 from the germline V gene are MNHEY and SVGEGT. This CDR3 has 15 amino acids. The CDR3 sequence: CASRRLATSSYEQYF.

The gene calls are TRBV29-1 and TRBJ2-3; as DNA is missing, the TRBD1 call by TCRdb cannot be tested. The CDR3 spans 16 residues. CDR1 is SQVTM, CDR2 ANQGSEA, per germline. The CDR3 sequence is CSVDERGSQSTDTQYF.

The rearrangement links TRBV5-1 to TRBJ1-1. The CDR3 sequence is 13 residues long. The germline V gene has CDR1 SGHRS and CDR2 YFSETQ. CDR3 sequence reads: CASTAGESTEAFF.

The J gene is TRBJ2-4, the V gene TRBV5-5. The germline V gene has CDR1 SGHKS and CDR2 YYEKEE (reference sequence). The CDR3 length is 16 residues. The CDR3 loop reads CASSLAWGLAKNIQYF.

V and J are TRBV9 and TRBJ1-2; TCRdb outputs TRBD1, but without DNA this stays unchecked. The CDR3 contains 14 residues. Per the germline V gene, CDR1 is SGDLS and CDR2 is YYNGEE. Here the CDR3 reads CATTPRGQGYGYTF.

The chain has TRBV27 and TRBJ1-1; TCRdb picks TRBD1, but there is no DNA to check that call. CDR1 MNHEY and CDR2 SMNVEV come from the germline V gene (reference sequence). The CDR3 extends over 15 amino acids. The CDR3 sequence is CASRNRTEYNTEAFF.

V usage is TRBV7-2 and J usage is TRBJ2-1; absent DNA, TCRdb's TRBD2 call cannot be checked. CDR3 size: 15 residues. Germline CDR1 is SGHTA and CDR2 is FQGNSA. This CDR3 is CASTHTGLAKYEQFF.